These T cell receptor beta chains were read from a single sample in a study of T cell changes during pregnancy in multiple sclerosis. Sequenced by immunoSEQ multiplex PCR; TCRdb stores in-frame clones only, minus some. The sample contains approximately 100,000 clones, 90% to 95% of which appear only once. This material consisted of peripheral blood, taken before pregnancy. The receptors derive from a female donor with multiple sclerosis, enrolled in a pregnancy study. Each CDR3 is given with its conserved first and last residue. The order of the fields is J gene, clone size, V gene, D gene, CDR3 DNA, CDR3 protein. D genes are given only for firm matches. Rows may omit the clone size; those that give it use once, few, many or a size class.

>TRBJ2-7|.|TRBV5-8|TRBD2
TGTGCCAGCAGCTTGGGAGGGAGGGCCGCCTACGAGCAGTACTTC
CASSLGGRAAYEQYF
>TRBJ2-5|once|TRBV5-4|TRBD2
TGTGCCAGCAGCCCCCGGGGGGGCTCCAAAGAGACCCAGTACTTC
CASSPRGGSKETQYF
>TRBJ2-1|.|TRBV6-5|TRBD2
TGTGCCAGCAGTTACGGTCTAGCGGGTTCCTACAATGAGCAGTTCTTC
CASSYGLAGSYNEQFF
>TRBJ2-1|once|TRBV6-6|.
TGTGCCAGCAGTTACGCGACAGGAAGCTCCTACAATGAGCAGTTCTTC
CASSYATGSSYNEQFF
>TRBJ2-7|.|TRBV6-1|TRBD2
TGTGCCAGCAGACGGGGGGCCTACGAGCAGTACTTC
CASRRGAYEQYF
>TRBJ1-2|.|TRBV19|.
TGTGCCAGTTCCCCTTACAGGGAAGGAGGCTACACCTTC
CASSPYREGGYTF
>TRBJ2-3|.|TRBV27|TRBD2
TGTGCCAGTAGTCCAGGCGGGAGAATAGATACGCAGTATTTT
CASSPGGRIDTQYF
>TRBJ1-2|.|TRBV28|.
TGTGCCAGCAGTTTATCTCTCGAGAACTATGGCTACACCTTC
CASSLSLENYGYTF
>TRBJ1-5|.|TRBV6-1|.
TGTGCCAGCAGTGGTAGAAGCAATAGCAATCAGCCCCAGCATTTT
CASSGRSNSNQPQHF
>TRBJ1-1|.|TRBV11-2|.
TGTGCCAGCAGCCCAAGGGGGGGGCCTGAAGCTTTCTTT
CASSPRGGPEAFF
>TRBJ2-7|.|TRBV7-8|.
TGTGCCAGCAGCTGGGCGCAGGGGAACGAGCAGTACTTC
CASSWAQGNEQYF
>TRBJ2-7|once|TRBV5-1|TRBD1
TGCGCCAGCAGCCCAGGGACAGGGCCCTCCTACGAGCAGTACTTC
CASSPGTGPSYEQYF
>TRBJ2-7|once|TRBV28|.
TGTGCCAGCAGTTTTATGATGAGGCCCGAGCAGTACTTC
CASSFMMRPEQYF
>TRBJ2-1|.|TRBV2|TRBD1
TGTGCCAGCAGGGGGGACAGGGACAGTGAGCAGTTCTTC
CASRGDRDSEQFF
>TRBJ2-4|.|TRBV7-7|.
TGTGCCAGCAGCTTAATCAAGCGACTAGCCAAAAACATTCAGTACTTC
CASSLIKRLAKNIQYF
>TRBJ2-1|.|TRBV6-1|.
TGTGCCAGCAGTGTGTCGGGTCGCTCCTACAATGAGCAGTTCTTC
CASSVSGRSYNEQFF
>TRBJ2-7|once|TRBV28|TRBD2
TGTGCCAGCAGTTACCCGCCCATTGGGACTAGCGGGAAGTACGAGCAGTACTTC
CASSYPPIGTSGKYEQYF
>TRBJ1-2|.|TRBV4-1|TRBD1
TGCGCCAGCAGCCAAGGTCCAGGGGGCGCGGATGGCTACACCTTC
CASSQGPGGADGYTF
>TRBJ2-1|.|TRBV7-3|TRBD2
TGTGCCAGCAGCTTAAGGGTTACTAGCGGGAATAACAATGAGCAGTTCTTC
CASSLRVTSGNNNEQFF
>TRBJ2-7|.|TRBV10-3|TRBD2
TGTGCCATCACCGAACTAGCGGGAGGGGGCGAGCAGTACTTC
CAITELAGGGEQYF
>TRBJ2-1|.|TRBV9|TRBD1
TGTGCCAGCAGCGTAGTACAGGGGGCGGCCAATGAGCAGTTCTTC
CASSVVQGAANEQFF
>TRBJ2-1|once|TRBV9|TRBD2
TGTGCCAGCAGCGTAGCGGTAGCGGGAGTGGAGCAGTTCTTC
CASSVAVAGVEQFF
>TRBJ1-2|.|TRBV6-5|.
TGTGCCAGCAGCGATCCCGGGACTGGGGTCTATGGCTACACCTTC
CASSDPGTGVYGYTF
>TRBJ2-7|.|TRBV28|TRBD2
TGTGCCAGCAGTTTCGTCTCAAGCGGGAGGGCCTGGCAGTACTTC
CASSFVSSGRAWQYF